The 30 T cell receptor beta chains below all came from one sample that was sequenced in a study of cytomegalovirus exposure and HLA in healthy donors. Measured with immunoSEQ multiplex PCR; TCRdb has only the in-frame clones, and not every one. Of 200,000 or so clones in the sample, more than 75% were seen once. The sequenced sample was PBMCs. Receptors were obtained from a woman aged 18-29 years in good health and CMV-seropositive.

The table lists this clone with a few counts. This sequence joins TRBV18 and TRBJ1-1; no firm D call. Germline lookup yields CDR1 KGHSH and CDR2 LQKENI. The CDR3 has 14 residues. The V end was cut by 2 bases, the J end by 0 bases, with 7 bases between. The CDR3 DNA reads TGTGCCAGCTCACCAGCGAGCTTGAACACTGAAGCTTTCTTT. Amino acid sequence: CASSPASLNTEAFF. The whole variable domain, remainder taken from reference TRBV18 and TRBJ1-1, is NAGVMQNPRHLVRRRGQEARLRCSPMKGHSHVYWYRQLPEEGLKFMVYLQKENIIDESGMPKERFSAEFPKEGPSILRIQQVVRGDSAAYFCASSPASLNTEAFFGQGTRLTVV.

This chain links TRBV10-3 with TRBJ2-1; D is possibly TRBD2 (6 bases). The CDR3 loop spans 14 amino acids. The germline gives CDR1 ENHRY, CDR2 SYGVKD. V lost 6 bases, J lost 5 bases, and 14 bases lay in between. In nucleotides, the CDR3 is TGTGCCATCAGCCCCCCTAGCGCGGACAATGAGCAGTTCTTC. It specifies CAISPPSADNEQFF.

This chain's CDR3 is CASSPRLGATEAFF. CDR3 in DNA: TGCGCCAGCAGCCCCCGGCTGGGCGCCACTGAAGCTTTCTTT. The V gene is TRBV4-1, the J gene TRBJ1-1; D unresolved. The CDR3 runs to 14 residues. V was clipped by 4 bases and J by 4 bases, with 13 bases between them. Germline V gene data show CDR1 as MGHRA and CDR2 as YSYEKL.

The rearrangement uses TRBV29-1 and TRBJ1-1; no definite D call. Germline V gives CDR1 SQVTM, CDR2 ANQGSEA. With 3 bases removed from V and 13 bases from J, the gap between germline ends came to 12 bases. This CDR3 has 10 amino acids. CDR3 amino acids: CSVDSQSGFF. CDR3 bases: TGCAGCGTTGATAGCCAGAGCGGTTTCTTT.

This chain connects TRBV27 to TRBJ1-2, with D possibly being TRBD1 (5 bases). The length of the CDR3 is 17 residues. Between the trimmed V and J ends, which lost 3 bases and 0 bases, there was a span of 17 bases. Germline V gives CDR1 MNHEY, CDR2 SMNVEV (reference sequence). In DNA, the CDR3 is TGTGCCAGCAGTTTCAACTGGGACTCTAGTGCTAACTATGGCTACACCTTC. Protein sequence: CASSFNWDSSANYGYTF.

V is TRBV5-1 and J is TRBJ2-3; D is undetermined. Germline-derived CDR1 and CDR2 are SGHRS and YFSETQ. The CDR3 contains 14 residues. The V end was cut by 0 bases, the J end by 0 bases, with 5 bases between. As DNA, the CDR3 is TGCGCCAGCAGCTTGGTTCTTAGCACAGATACGCAGTATTTT. Translated: CASSLVLSTDTQYF.

This clone was seen just once. The V call is TRBV18, the J call TRBJ2-7; TRBD2 matches 8 bases. The CDR3 extends over 19 amino acids. CDR1 is KGHSH, CDR2 LQKENI, per germline. With V trimmed by 6 bases and J by 1 base, 20 bases remained unmatched. The CDR3 here is CASSPTPEVAGRLSYEQYF. CDR3 sequence (DNA): TGTGCCAGCTCTCCGACCCCTGAGGTAGCGGGACGACTGTCCTACGAGCAGTACTTC.

The rearrangement uses TRBV18 and TRBJ1-2; TRBD1 might be the D (6 bases). CDR1 is KGHSH and CDR2 is LQKENI in the germline V gene. V lost 0 bases, J lost 4 bases, and 12 bases lay in between. CDR3 length: 15 amino acids. The CDR3 DNA follows: TGTGCCAGCTCACCACCTCTAGGACAGAGCTATGGCTACACCTTC. Protein: CASSPPLGQSYGYTF.

The chain has TRBV27 and TRBJ2-1; 12 bases agree with TRBD2. In germline, CDR1 is MNHEY, CDR2 SMNVEV (reference sequence). V shed 7 bases and J 9 bases; nucleotides not matched to a gene: 7. This CDR3 region has 14 residues. The CDR3 bases are TGTGCCAGCACGGCACTAGCGGGAGGCACTGAGCAGTTCTTC. This encodes CASTALAGGTEQFF.

This chain connects TRBV6-6 to TRBJ1-2; D is uncertain. Trimming cost V 9 bases and J 4 bases, with 9 bases left between them. The CDR3 sequence is 11 residues long. Germline V gene sequence: CDR1 MNHNY, CDR2 SVGAGI (reference sequence). The CDR3 DNA sequence: TGTGCCAGTCATGAGGGCTATGGCTACACCTTC. Its translation is CASHEGYGYTF.

This clone came up once. The V and J genes are TRBV6-5 and TRBJ1-3; a possible D gene is TRBD1 (6 bases). The CDR3 runs to 14 residues. CDR1 and CDR2 from the germline V gene are MNHEY and SVGAGI. Trimming took 6 bases from V and 4 from J, leaving 13 bases between them. The DNA of the CDR3 is TGTGCCAGCAGGATGACAGGTGCCGGAAACACCATATATTTT. As protein: CASRMTGAGNTIYF.

The chain carries TRBV6-5 and TRBJ2-7, with D possibly TRBD2 on 5 matching bases. The V gene's germline CDR1 is MNHEY and CDR2 SVGAGI. V lost 4 bases and J 6 bases, leaving 13 bases between the germline ends. The CDR3 consists of 13 residues. CDR3 sequence reads: CASSSGSPVEQYF. CDR3 in DNA: TGTGCCAGCAGTTCGGGGTCGCCTGTCGAGCAGTACTTC.

There are a few counts of this clone. The chain uses TRBV4-1 and TRBJ1-1; perhaps TRBD1 as D (5 bases). V lost 4 bases to trimming and J lost 1 base, with 13 bases between them. CDR3 length equals 15 residues. From germline, CDR1 is MGHRA and CDR2 YSYEKL. CDR3: CASSRTTTENTEAFF. In DNA, the CDR3 is TGCGCCAGCAGCCGCACAACGACAGAGAACACTGAAGCTTTCTTT.

This chain links TRBV27 with TRBJ2-5; D is uncertain. Germline-derived CDR1 and CDR2 are MNHEY and SMNVEV (reference sequence). The CDR3 spans 14 residues. V dropped 7 bases and J dropped 1 base, with 13 bases sitting between them. CDR3: CASTPSWAQETQYF. CDR3 DNA: TGTGCCAGCACCCCCTCGTGGGCCCAAGAGACCCAGTACTTC.

The rearrangement links TRBV5-1 to TRBJ2-1; 10 nucleotides agree with TRBD2. Germline V gives CDR1 SGHRS, CDR2 YFSETQ. Trimming at V came to 0 bases and at J to 12 bases, leaving 9 bases not matched to a gene. This CDR3 is built from 15 residues. The CDR3 DNA is TGCGCCAGCAGCTTGGAGGCTAGCGGGAGTATGGTGCAGTTCTTC. Protein: CASSLEASGSMVQFF.

J is TRBJ2-7 and V is TRBV6-1; 7 nucleotides agree with TRBD1. The CDR3 has 15 amino acids. The germline gives CDR1 MNHNS, CDR2 SASEGT. After removal of 1 base from V and 1 base from J, the junction contained 4 bases not matched to a gene. The CDR3 sequence: CASSEGQGPSYEQYF. CDR3 nucleotides: TGTGCCAGCAGTGAAGGACAGGGTCCTTCCTACGAGCAGTACTTC.

This clone was picked up a small number of times. This chain links TRBV4-1 with TRBJ1-5; D not resolved. The CDR3 is 14 residues long. Germline V lookup: CDR1 MGHRA, CDR2 YSYEKL. The V gene lost 0 bases and the J gene lost 7 bases, with 10 bases spanning the gap. CDR3 sequence (DNA): TGCGCCAGCAGCCAAGAAGGAGGAGAGCAGCCCCAGCATTTT. This sequence encodes CASSQEGGEQPQHF.

This chain connects TRBV10-3 to TRBJ2-1; 7 bases line up with TRBD1. Trimming cost V 9 bases and J 7 bases; bases outside gene matches: 6. Germline V gene lookup returns CDR1 ENHRY and CDR2 SYGVKD. This CDR3 comprises 12 residues. This chain's CDR3 is CAITGTDNEQFF. The CDR3 bases are TGTGCCATAACCGGGACAGATAATGAGCAGTTCTTC.

This chain joins TRBV27 and TRBJ2-5, with 8 bases identical to TRBD2. Unmatched junction bases numbered 5, after V lost 3 bases and J lost 5 bases. Germline assignment: CDR1 MNHEY and CDR2 SMNVEV (reference sequence). CDR3 length: 14 residues. CDR3 DNA: TGTGCCAGCAGTTTTGTTAGCGGGGAGGAGACCCAGTACTTC. Protein: CASSFVSGEETQYF.

This chain uses TRBV13 with TRBJ2-7; 15 nucleotides match TRBD2. Losses at the gene ends were 5 bases for V and 4 bases for J; bases not matched to a gene: 9. The CDR3 covers 17 residues. Germline lookup yields CDR1 PRHDT and CDR2 FYEKMQ (reference sequence). The CDR3 reads CASSLYWTSGRGYEQYF. The CDR3 DNA is TGTGCCAGCAGCCTATATTGGACTAGCGGGAGGGGGTACGAGCAGTACTTC.

In its sample, this clone was seen a few times. The V gene is TRBV15, the J gene TRBJ2-5; 12 bases line up with TRBD1. Germline V CDR1 and CDR2: LNHNV, YYDKDF (reference sequence). The CDR3 covers 16 residues. After removal of 3 bases from V and 1 base from J, the junction contained 3 bases not matched to a gene. The CDR3 bases are TGTGCCACCAGCAGGGGGGGACAGGGGGCCCAAGAGACCCAGTACTTC. As protein: CATSRGGQGAQETQYF.

The rearrangement uses TRBV6-5 and TRBJ1-2, with a weak D call TRBD1 (5 bases). The CDR3 runs 15 residues. Germline V CDR1 and CDR2: MNHEY, SVGAGI. Trimming left V 4 bases short and J 7 bases short, with 19 bases between. The CDR3 bases are TGTGCCAGCAGTTCCGGGACTCCCGGGTTGGGTGGCTACACCTTC. Translating gives CASSSGTPGLGGYTF.

The chain uses TRBV4-1 and TRBJ2-7; no reliable D call. Germline assignment: CDR1 MGHRA and CDR2 YSYEKL. The V end lost 0 bases, the J end lost 0 bases, and 6 bases lay between the germline ends. There are 14 residues in the CDR3. The CDR3 loop is CASSQERSSYEQYF. CDR3 in DNA: TGCGCCAGCAGCCAAGAAAGGAGCTCCTACGAGCAGTACTTC.

CDR3 residues: CASSVAGATDTQYF. In DNA, the CDR3 is TGTGCCAGCAGCGTTGCGGGTGCCACAGATACGCAGTATTTT. The gene calls are TRBV9 and TRBJ2-3; D possibly corresponds to TRBD2 (5 bases). The CDR3 is made up of 14 amino acids. Germline loops: CDR1 SGDLS, CDR2 YYNGEE. Trimming removed 2 bases at V and 2 bases at J, with 9 bases between.

This chain uses TRBV9 with TRBJ1-3; 7 bases line up with TRBD1. The germline V gene encodes CDR1 SGDLS and CDR2 YYNGEE. With V trimmed by 5 bases and J by 3 bases, 8 bases remained unmatched. The CDR3 sequence is 15 residues long. CDR3 residues: CASSAATGLGNTIYF. The CDR3 coding sequence is TGTGCCAGCAGTGCCGCGACAGGGCTTGGAAACACCATATATTTT.

This clone has just one count. The CDR3 nucleotides are TGCGCCAGCAGCCAAGTGATGGACAGGCGCTCCTACGAGCAGTACTTC. Its protein product is CASSQVMDRRSYEQYF. This sequence joins TRBV4-1 and TRBJ2-7, with TRBD1 matching 7 bases. The CDR3 loop spans 16 amino acids. Germline loops: CDR1 MGHRA, CDR2 YSYEKL. V trimming: 1 base; J trimming: 0 bases; junction bases outside the gene matches: 6.

The chain couples TRBV6-5 to TRBJ1-1, with a tentative D call TRBD1 (6 bases). V lost 7 bases to trimming and J lost 1 base, with 13 bases between them. The germline V gene has CDR1 MNHEY and CDR2 SVGAGI. The CDR3 consists of 14 residues. This CDR3 is CASTTWGQNTEAFF. In nucleotides, the CDR3 is TGTGCCAGCACGACCTGGGGGCAGAACACTGAAGCTTTCTTT.

The chain recombines TRBV7-9 with TRBJ1-4; TRBD1 matches 10 bases. V shed 6 bases, J shed 8 bases, and the junction held 12 bases outside the gene matches. The CDR3 length is 16 residues. Germline loops: CDR1 SEHNR, CDR2 FQNEAQ (reference sequence). The CDR3 sequence: CASRSGTGAKGEKLFF. The CDR3 nucleotides are TGTGCCAGCAGATCCGGGACAGGGGCAAAGGGAGAAAAACTGTTTTTT.

The V and J genes are TRBV6-1 and TRBJ2-1; 13 bases line up with TRBD2. From germline, CDR1 is MNHNS and CDR2 SASEGT. This CDR3 comprises 15 residues. The V gene end was trimmed by 3 bases and the J gene end by 10 bases; junction bases not matched to a gene: 6. The CDR3 loop reads CASSERTSGSPEQFF. CDR3 in DNA: TGTGCCAGCAGTGAGAGGACTAGCGGGAGTCCCGAGCAGTTCTTC.

This chain links TRBV4-1 with TRBJ1-2, with D maybe TRBD1 (6 bases). The CDR3 has 18 amino acids. Germline CDR1 and CDR2: MGHRA and YSYEKL. Trimming cost V 0 bases and J 7 bases, with 24 bases left between them. Here the CDR3 reads CASSQDIMAGAVVSGYTF. In nucleotides, the CDR3 is TGCGCCAGCAGCCAAGATATAATGGCAGGGGCTGTGGTTTCTGGCTACACCTTC.